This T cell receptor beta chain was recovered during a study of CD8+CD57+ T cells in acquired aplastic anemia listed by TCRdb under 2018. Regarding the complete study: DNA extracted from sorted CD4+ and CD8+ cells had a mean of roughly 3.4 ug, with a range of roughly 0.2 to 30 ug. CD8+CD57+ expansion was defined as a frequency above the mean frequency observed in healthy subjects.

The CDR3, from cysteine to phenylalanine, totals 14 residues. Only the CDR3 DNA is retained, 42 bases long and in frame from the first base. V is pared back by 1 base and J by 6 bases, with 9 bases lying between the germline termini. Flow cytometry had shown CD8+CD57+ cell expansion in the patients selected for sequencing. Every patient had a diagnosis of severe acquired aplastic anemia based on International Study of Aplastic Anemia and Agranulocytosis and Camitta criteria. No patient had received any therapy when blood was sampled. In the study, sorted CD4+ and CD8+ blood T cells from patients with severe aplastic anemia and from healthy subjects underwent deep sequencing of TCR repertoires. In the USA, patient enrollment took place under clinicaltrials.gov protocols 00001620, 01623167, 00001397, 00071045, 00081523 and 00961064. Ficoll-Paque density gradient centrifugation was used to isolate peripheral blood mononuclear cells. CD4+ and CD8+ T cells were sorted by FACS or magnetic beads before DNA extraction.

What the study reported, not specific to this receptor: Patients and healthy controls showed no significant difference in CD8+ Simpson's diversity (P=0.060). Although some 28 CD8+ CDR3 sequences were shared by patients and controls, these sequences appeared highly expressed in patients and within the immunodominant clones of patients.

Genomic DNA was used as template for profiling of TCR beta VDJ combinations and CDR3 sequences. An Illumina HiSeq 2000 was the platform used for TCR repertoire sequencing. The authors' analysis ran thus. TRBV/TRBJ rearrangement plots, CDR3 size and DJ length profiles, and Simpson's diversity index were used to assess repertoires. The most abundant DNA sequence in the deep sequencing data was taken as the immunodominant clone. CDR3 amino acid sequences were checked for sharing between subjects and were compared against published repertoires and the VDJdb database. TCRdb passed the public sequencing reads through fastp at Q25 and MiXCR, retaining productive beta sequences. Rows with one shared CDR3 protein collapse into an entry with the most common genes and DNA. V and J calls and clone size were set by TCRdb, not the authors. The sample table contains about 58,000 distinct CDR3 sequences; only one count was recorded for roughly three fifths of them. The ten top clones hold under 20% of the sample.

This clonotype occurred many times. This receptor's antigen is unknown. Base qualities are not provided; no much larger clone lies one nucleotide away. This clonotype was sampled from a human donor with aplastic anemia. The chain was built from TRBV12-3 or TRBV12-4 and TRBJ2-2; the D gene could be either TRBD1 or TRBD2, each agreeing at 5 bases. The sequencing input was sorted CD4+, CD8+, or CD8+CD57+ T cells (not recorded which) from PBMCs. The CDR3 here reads CASSLVGDPGELFF. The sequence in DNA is TGTGCCAGCAGTTTAGTAGGGGACCCCGGGGAGCTGTTTTTT.